The present T cell receptor beta chain was sequenced within a study of graft-versus-host responses after intestinal transplantation. Assay: immunoSEQ multiplex PCR; the TCRdb copy retains only in-frame clones and omits some. The sample yields 140,000 or so clones, around 90% seen once. This clone was recorded a few times. The antigen remains undetermined. This clonotype was sampled from a human donor who received an intestinal transplant. Sequenced material: unstimulated CD4+ T cells sorted from spleen or lymph node cells, taken before intestinal transplant.

CDR3 amino acids: CAISPVGTGELFF. CDR3 bases: TGTGCCATCAGTCCAGTGGGCACCGGGGAGCTGTTTTTT. V usage is TRBV10-3 and J usage is TRBJ2-2; D gene uncertain. This CDR3 is 13 amino acids long. Per germline, CDR1 ENHRY and CDR2 SYGVKD. V lost 5 bases and J lost 4, with 8 bases in between.